The sequence of this TCR beta chain was determined in a study of T cells after yellow fever vaccination. Points from the study as a whole: From the bulk population, abundant clonotypes could contaminate and appear within FACS-sorted repertoires. Booster samples showed a return of most primary-vaccination clones (under 97% CD4, roughly 85% CD8).

TCRdb ran MiXCR on the 5' RACE reads and lists one entry per CDR3 protein. Among about 350,000 distinct CDR3 sequences listed, approximately 12% were seen once. Germline CDR1 LGHDT, CDR2 YNNKEL (reference sequence). Trimming cost V 4 bases and J 4 bases, with 13 bases left between them. This CDR3 is built from 14 residues. A note on this clonotype: What it recognizes is unknown.

The V call is TRBV3-1, the J call TRBJ1-2; a weak D match, TRBD1 (5 bases). Sample: CD4+ T cells sorted from PBMCs, taken 15 days after the yellow fever booster vaccination. The clonotype was recovered from a man aged 18-30 years who received the YFV17D yellow fever vaccine. CDR3 DNA: TGTGCCAGCAGCCTGTTTGGTGGGGGCTATGGCTACACCTTC. Its translation is CASSLFGGGYGYTF.